The 30 T cell receptor beta chains in this list originate from one sample, sequenced in a study of early T cells in non-severe SARS-CoV-2 infection. TCRdb redid the calling of the 5' RACE reads with MiXCR, one entry per CDR3 protein. The top ten hold about 2.7% of the sample, which has tens of thousands of distinct CDR3 sequences, about 5% seen once. Sequenced: whole blood. The receptor set was obtained from an adult who was a healthcare worker with PCR-confirmed SARS-CoV-2 infection or an uninfected control (not recorded which).

This clonotype came up a few times. The chain carries TRBV7-9 and TRBJ1-3; tentative D call: TRBD1 (5 bases). The CDR3 consists of 18 residues. The germline V and J ends were trimmed by 5 bases and 0 bases, with 20 bases remaining between them. The V gene's germline CDR1 is SEHNR and CDR2 FQNEAQ (reference sequence). CDR3 loop: CASSTRTAGRGSGNTIYF. DNA for the CDR3: TGTGCCAGCAGCACCAGGACTGCCGGGAGGGGCTCTGGAAACACCATATATTTT.

This clonotype was observed at least ten times. The V gene is TRBV9, the J gene TRBJ2-7; D is perhaps TRBD2 (6 bases). The ends were cut back, 4 bases at V and 4 bases at J, with 15 bases in the middle. The CDR3 length is 14 residues. CDR1 is SGDLS, CDR2 YYNGEE, per germline. In DNA form, the CDR3 reads TGTGCCAGCAGCCGATCCGCCGCGGGGTACGAGCAGTACTTC. Amino acids: CASSRSAAGYEQYF. The full variable domain, completed using reference TRBV9 and TRBJ2-7, is DSGVTQTPKHLITATGQRVTLRCSPRSGDLSVYWYQQSLDQGLQFLIQYYNGEERAKGNILERFSAQQFPDLHSELNLSSLELGDSALYFCASSRSAAGYEQYFGPGTRLTVT.

This clonotype rates as medium-sized. The V call is TRBV7-9, the J call TRBJ1-1, with 10 nucleotides matching TRBD1. The CDR3 consists of 13 residues. Germline V gene sequence: CDR1 SEHNR, CDR2 FQNEAQ (reference sequence). V was clipped by 5 bases and J by 7 bases; unmatched bases: 4. In DNA, the CDR3 is TGTGCCAGCAGCCTGGACAGGGGGATTGAAGCTTTCTTT. Its translation: CASSLDRGIEAFF.

This clonotype has at least ten counts. The V call is TRBV7-6, the J call TRBJ2-5, with D perhaps matching TRBD1 (6 bases). CDR1 is SGHVS, CDR2 FNYEAQ, per germline. This CDR3 region has 15 residues. The V end lost 4 bases, the J end lost 4 bases, and 16 bases lay between the germline ends. The CDR3 sequence: CASSSTGTPIETQYF. The DNA for the CDR3 is TGTGCCAGCAGCTCCACCGGGACACCCATAGAGACCCAGTACTTC.

This clonotype is medium-sized within its sample. J is TRBJ2-7 and V is TRBV6-5, with 10 bases aligning to TRBD1. Germline CDR1 MNHEY, CDR2 SVGAGI. CDR3 length: 15 amino acids. Losses at the gene ends were 6 bases for V and 5 bases for J; bases not matched to a gene: 10. The CDR3 loop is CASSPTGQGPHEQYF. In DNA, the CDR3 is TGTGCCAGCAGCCCTACGGGACAGGGGCCCCACGAGCAGTACTTC.

There are a few counts of this clonotype. The chain has TRBV30 and TRBJ1-2; D is unresolved. This CDR3 comprises 14 residues. The germline V gene encodes CDR1 GTSNPN and CDR2 SVGIG (reference sequence). V lost 0 bases and J lost 6, with 14 bases in between. The CDR3 coding sequence is TGTGCCTGGAGTGTACAAGGGCAGAAGAATGGCTACACCTTC. It specifies CAWSVQGQKNGYTF.

This clonotype was picked up many times. This sequence joins TRBV29-1 and TRBJ2-3; a weak D match, TRBD2 (5 bases). The CDR3 covers 14 residues. Germline-derived CDR1 and CDR2 are SQVTM and ANQGSEA. The V end was cut by 7 bases, the J end by 5 bases, with 19 bases between. In DNA, the CDR3 is TGCAGCGGTACCAGCGGTGCGTGGGGAGATACGCAGTATTTT. Translated, it gives CSGTSGAWGDTQYF.

Ten or more counts support this clonotype. The CDR3 loop reads CASSWLVAGGNNEQFF. The CDR3 DNA follows: TGTGCCAGCAGCTGGTTGGTAGCGGGGGGCAACAATGAGCAGTTCTTC. The chain is built from TRBV7-9 and TRBJ2-1; TRBD2 aligns across 10 bases. The J segment lost 5 bases and the V segment lost 4 bases, leaving 8 bases of the junction unmatched. CDR3 length equals 16 residues. The germline V gene encodes CDR1 SEHNR and CDR2 FQNEAQ (reference sequence).

This clonotype was detected ten times or more. This chain links TRBV7-2 with TRBJ2-1, with D perhaps matching TRBD2 (5 bases). The V gene's germline CDR1 is SGHTA and CDR2 FQGNSA. This CDR3 comprises 13 residues. The V end was cut by 3 bases, the J end by 15 bases, with 18 bases between. CDR3 in DNA: TGTGCCAGCAGCTTTAGGTCGATGAGAGGACTGTTCTTC. It encodes CASSFRSMRGLFF.

This clonotype was seen repeatedly, ten times or more. The V call is TRBV12-3 or TRBV12-4, the J call TRBJ2-1; the match to TRBD1 covers 10 bases. There are 16 residues in the CDR3. Trimming at V came to 3 bases and at J to 7 bases, leaving 9 bases not matched to a gene. The CDR3 coding sequence is TGTGCCAGCAGTTTTATTCGGGACAGGGGTGAAAATGAGCAGTTCTTC. Its protein is CASSFIRDRGENEQFF.

In its sample, this clonotype was seen a few times. V is TRBV7-2 and J is TRBJ1-2, with 8 bases aligning to TRBD1. This CDR3 comprises 14 residues. Germline V lookup: CDR1 SGHTA, CDR2 FQGNSA. The V gene end was trimmed by 5 bases and the J gene end by 8 bases; junction bases not matched to a gene: 10. CDR3 amino acids: CASSTAGQGRGYTF. CDR3 nucleotide sequence: TGTGCCAGCAGCACCGCAGGACAGGGACGAGGCTACACCTTC. Full variable domain (missing parts from reference TRBV7-2 and TRBJ1-2): GAGVSQSPSNKVTEKGKDVELRCDPISGHTALYWYRQSLGQGLEFLIYFQGNSAPDKSGLPSDRFSAERTGGSVSTLTIQRTQQEDSAVYLCASSTAGQGRGYTFGSGTRLTVV.

The sample holds many counts of this clonotype. The rearrangement uses TRBV6-5 and TRBJ2-5; 9 bases are a match to TRBD2. Germline CDR1 reads MNHEY; CDR2 reads SVGAGI. V shed 8 bases, J shed 2 bases, and the junction held 12 bases outside the gene matches. CDR3 length: 16 amino acids. CDR3 residues: CASAPGRLAGQETQYF. DNA for the CDR3: TGTGCCAGCGCTCCGGGTAGGCTAGCGGGGCAAGAGACCCAGTACTTC.

This clonotype was counted only a few times. This chain uses TRBV5-1 with TRBJ1-1, with 7 bases identical to TRBD1. From germline, CDR1 is SGHRS and CDR2 YFSETQ. V gave up 4 bases and J gave up 1 base; unmatched junction bases: 10. The CDR3 contains 16 residues. The CDR3 DNA reads TGCGCCAGCAGCCCGCCGACAGGGCTTTCGAACACTGAAGCTTTCTTT. Encoded protein: CASSPPTGLSNTEAFF.

This clonotype was counted at least ten times. The chain recombines TRBV7-3 with TRBJ2-2; 9 bases agree with TRBD2. The CDR3 length is 14 residues. Unmatched junction bases numbered 5, after V lost 5 bases and J lost 7 bases. Germline values: CDR1 SGHTA, CDR2 FQGTGA. CDR3 residues: CASSPGLAGGELFF. The CDR3 region has the DNA TGTGCCAGCAGCCCGGGACTAGCTGGCGGGGAGCTGTTTTTT.

This clonotype occurred many times. The rearrangement uses TRBV29-1 and TRBJ2-7; D is unclear. The CDR3 consists of 12 residues. The V and J ends lost 7 bases and 2 bases respectively, with 12 bases between them. Germline V gene data show CDR1 as SQVTM and CDR2 as ANQGSEA. In DNA form, the CDR3 reads TGCAGCGCTTACGACTCTACCTACGAGCAGTACTTC. Its protein is CSAYDSTYEQYF.

This clonotype was recorded at least ten times. The genes are TRBV11-3 and TRBJ2-7; TRBD2 matches at 9 bases. The CDR3 is 18 residues long. Germline CDR1 reads SGHNT; CDR2 reads YENEEA. Trimming removed 2 bases from V and 0 bases from J; junction bases left unmatched: 11. This chain's CDR3 is CASSLSGLASQSSYEQYF. The CDR3 DNA sequence: TGTGCCAGCAGCTTATCTGGACTAGCGAGTCAGAGCTCCTACGAGCAGTACTTC.

This clonotype was seen ten or more times. The gene calls are TRBV24-1 and TRBJ2-7; TRBD2 might be the D (5 bases). Per germline, CDR1 KGHDR and CDR2 SFDVKD. V was pared by 9 bases and J by 2 bases, with 10 bases between. CDR3 length equals 12 residues. The CDR3 reads CATGGSTYEQYF. Here the CDR3 DNA reads TGTGCCACCGGCGGGTCCACCTACGAGCAGTACTTC.

The V gene is TRBV7-2, the J gene TRBJ1-6; D remains ambiguous. CDR1 is SGHTA, CDR2 FQGNSA, per germline. CDR3 length equals 13 residues. Trimming took off 2 bases at V and 8 bases at J, with 7 bases between the two ends. CDR3: CASSLKSDSPLHF. The DNA of the CDR3 is TGTGCCAGCAGCTTAAAGTCCGATTCACCCCTCCACTTT.

This chain links TRBV6-4 with TRBJ1-1; TRBD1 matches 9 bases. Germline values: CDR1 MRHNA, CDR2 SNTAGT. The junction had 4 bases not matched to a gene; V was cut back by 3 bases and J by 5 bases. CDR3 length: 14 amino acids. The CDR3 is CASSETDRGTEAFF. The CDR3 nucleotides read TGTGCCAGCAGTGAAACGGACAGGGGAACTGAAGCTTTCTTT.

This clonotype is termed medium-sized. This sequence joins TRBV12-3 or TRBV12-4 and TRBJ1-1; no clear D gene. The CDR3 length is 12 residues. The V gene lost 8 bases and the J gene lost 1 base, with 8 bases spanning the gap. The CDR3 DNA reads TGTGCCAGCGAAAGGTCGAACACTGAAGCTTTCTTT. Residues: CASERSNTEAFF.

This clonotype was observed at least ten times. The chain links TRBV21-1 to TRBJ1-5. TRBV21-1 is a pseudogene segment. The CDR3 is made up of 13 amino acids. In nucleotides, the CDR3 is TGTGCCAGCAGCATTCCAACGGGTCAGCCCCAGCATTTT. Translation: CASSIPTGQPQHF.

V gene TRBV12-3 or TRBV12-4 combines with J gene TRBJ2-7; TRBD2 matches at 8 bases. J was trimmed by 4 bases and V by 7 bases; bases with no gene match: 3. This CDR3 region has 12 residues. This CDR3 is CASTGTSYEQYF. DNA for the CDR3: TGTGCCAGCACCGGGACTAGTTACGAGCAGTACTTC.

This clonotype showed up many times. This chain connects TRBV12-3 or TRBV12-4 to TRBJ1-5; D is perhaps TRBD1 (6 bases). The CDR3 extends over 14 amino acids. V was cut by 7 bases and J by 2 bases, with 12 bases left in between. The DNA for the CDR3 is TGTGCCAGCACCGGGGGGGGCCGCAATCAGCCCCAGCATTTT. Translated, it gives CASTGGGRNQPQHF.

This clonotype was recorded at least ten times. Sequence at one end of the junction differs from germline and may be a read error. This chain links TRBV7-7 with TRBJ2-1; D perhaps matches TRBD2 (5 bases). The CDR3 contains 13 residues. From germline, CDR1 is SSHAT and CDR2 FNYEAQ (reference sequence). The CDR3 spells CASSPRTGNEQFF. The CDR3 coding sequence is TGTGCTAGCAGCCCAAGGACTGGAAATGAGCAGTTCTTC.

J is TRBJ1-1 and V is TRBV7-3; D is unclear. The CDR3 has 14 amino acids. V was trimmed by 0 bases and J by 2 bases, leaving 7 bases between them. The germline V gene has CDR1 SGHTA and CDR2 FQGTGA. The CDR3 region has the DNA TGTGCCAGCAGCTTAACGTCGGGTAACACTGAAGCTTTCTTT. Translated, it gives CASSLTSGNTEAFF.

Details on this clonotype: The junction does not match germline at one end; this may be a read error. This chain connects TRBV7-7 to TRBJ2-2; 8 bases are shared with TRBD1. Germline V gene sequence: CDR1 SSHAT, CDR2 FNYEAQ (reference sequence). The CDR3 totals 15 residues. CDR3 bases: TGTGCTAGCAGCTTAGGACAGGGAGTCACCGGGGAGCTGTTTTTT. Its protein is CASSLGQGVTGELFF.

This clonotype occurred many times. The DNA for the CDR3 is TGCAGTGCTAGAAGGGGACAGATCCGGCAAGAGACCCAGTACTTC. This gives the protein CSARRGQIRQETQYF. J is TRBJ2-5 and V is TRBV20-1, with 7 bases identical to TRBD1. From germline, CDR1 is DFQATT and CDR2 SNEGSKA (reference sequence). Trimming removed 2 bases from V and 2 bases from J; junction bases left unmatched: 8. CDR3 length: 15 amino acids.

The chain is built from TRBV12-3 or TRBV12-4 and TRBJ2-5, with TRBD2 matching over 13 bases. The ends lost 3 bases at V and 2 bases at J; junction bases unmatched: 6. The CDR3 has 17 residues. The CDR3 here is CASSFRLAGGFQETQYF. In DNA, the CDR3 is TGTGCCAGCAGTTTCCGACTAGCGGGAGGTTTTCAAGAGACCCAGTACTTC.

This clonotype was detected many times. The genes are TRBV11-2 and TRBJ1-1; no reliable D call. The CDR3 sequence is 14 residues long. Germline CDR1 and CDR2: SGHAT and FQNNGV. Trimming cost V 1 base and J 6 bases, with 12 bases left between them. CDR3 sequence (DNA): TGTGCCAGCAGCTTAGCGGTCCCGACTCCTGAAGCTTTCTTT. This translates into CASSLAVPTPEAFF.

Many counts were recorded for this clonotype. This chain uses TRBV11-1 with TRBJ1-1; D perhaps matches TRBD1 (5 bases). CDR3 length equals 18 residues. CDR1 and CDR2 (germline): SGHAT, FQDESV (reference sequence). V gave up 5 bases and J gave up 0 bases, with 22 bases separating them. The CDR3 spells CASSLPRRQGSMNTEAFF. The CDR3 DNA sequence: TGTGCCAGCAGCCTACCTCGGCGTCAGGGCTCAATGAACACTGAAGCTTTCTTT.